A selection of T cell receptor beta chains follows, all from one sample in a study of blood T cell repertoires in COVID-19. Profiled with immunoSEQ multiplex PCR; TCRdb holds only in-frame clones, not every one. This sample carries more than 55,000 clones, roughly 80% of them seen once, and the ten largest clones take over 7.5%. The sample consisted of peripheral blood. The receptors originated from a woman older than 75 with acute or convalescent COVID-19. Both conserved end residues are part of each CDR3. Fields, in order: J gene, V gene, D gene, clone size, CDR3 protein, CDR3 DNA. A D gene is named only where the DNA matches it firmly. A row's size may be missing; if present it is once, few, many or a size class.

j_call: TRBJ2-4
v_call: TRBV6-1
d_call: NA
clone_size: NA
cdr3_aa: CASSESSLLAKNIQYF
cdr3_nt: TGTGCCAGCAGTGAATCTAGCCTTCTAGCCAAAAACATTCAGTACTTC

j_call: TRBJ1-1
v_call: TRBV29-1
d_call: NA
clone_size: few
cdr3_aa: CSVWGQVNTEAFF
cdr3_nt: TGCAGCGTTTGGGGACAAGTGAACACTGAAGCTTTCTTT

j_call: TRBJ2-7
v_call: TRBV10-1
d_call: NA
clone_size: once
cdr3_aa: CASRAAYEQYF
cdr3_nt: TGCGCCAGCAGGGCCGCCTACGAGCAGTACTTC

j_call: TRBJ2-7
v_call: TRBV28
d_call: NA
clone_size: few
cdr3_aa: CASSSRVYEQYF
cdr3_nt: TGTGCCAGCAGTTCCAGGGTTTACGAGCAGTACTTC

j_call: TRBJ2-7
v_call: TRBV5-6
d_call: TRBD1
clone_size: once
cdr3_aa: CASSHSGTGREQYF
cdr3_nt: TGTGCCAGCTCACACTCCGGGACAGGGCGGGAGCAGTACTTC

j_call: TRBJ2-5
v_call: TRBV6-5
d_call: TRBD2
clone_size: once
cdr3_aa: CASSTGLARQETQYF
cdr3_nt: TGTGCCAGCAGTACGGGACTAGCGCGACAAGAGACCCAGTACTTC

j_call: TRBJ2-5
v_call: TRBV5-4
d_call: TRBD2
clone_size: once
cdr3_aa: CASSPGTSGGGFGETQYF
cdr3_nt: TGTGCCAGCAGCCCTGGGACTAGCGGGGGGGGGTTTGGAGAGACCCAGTACTTC

j_call: TRBJ2-5
v_call: TRBV20-1
d_call: NA
clone_size: once
cdr3_aa: CSGSFQETQYF
cdr3_nt: TGCAGTGGAAGCTTCCAAGAGACCCAGTACTTC

j_call: TRBJ2-5
v_call: TRBV18
d_call: TRBD2
clone_size: NA
cdr3_aa: CASSRASGGQETQYF
cdr3_nt: TGTGCCAGCTCCCGGGCTAGCGGGGGACAAGAGACCCAGTACTTC

j_call: TRBJ1-6
v_call: TRBV7-8
d_call: NA
clone_size: NA
cdr3_aa: CASSLLGRSLNSPLHF
cdr3_nt: TGTGCCAGCAGCTTGCTGGGGCGTTCCCTTAATTCACCCCTCCACTTT

j_call: TRBJ2-5
v_call: TRBV27
d_call: NA
clone_size: NA
cdr3_aa: CASSLGGSRQETQYF
cdr3_nt: TGTGCCAGCAGTTTAGGGGGGAGCAGACAAGAGACCCAGTACTTC